Listed here are 4 T cell receptor beta chains from one sample, sequenced in a study of T cells in Graves' hyperthyroidism and ophthalmopathy. Regions amplified from RNA transcripts were the TCR beta CDR3 regions. With the HTBI primer set, the TCR CDR3 went through a first round of RT-PCR. TCRdb redid the calling of the multiplex PCR reads with MiXCR, one entry per CDR3 protein. Of roughly 600,000 distinct CDR3 sequences in the sample, approximately 14% were seen once. What was sequenced was blood. These receptors all stem from a woman between 45 and 65 years old with Graves' ophthalmopathy.

This chain joins TRBV12-3 or TRBV12-4 and TRBJ2-1; D ambiguous. The ends were cut back, 3 bases at V and 4 bases at J, with 10 bases in the middle. The CDR3 is made up of 14 amino acids. Here the CDR3 DNA reads TGTGCCAGCAGTTTGGCTCTGGGTTACAATGAGCAGTTCTTC. Translated, it gives CASSLALGYNEQFF.

This clonotype was seen ten or more times. V and J are TRBV5-1 and TRBJ2-3; 8 bases are shared with TRBD2. J lost 6 bases, V lost 0 bases, and 9 bases had no gene match. CDR1 and CDR2 (germline): SGHRS, YFSETQ. The CDR3 runs 16 residues. The CDR3 nucleotides read TGCGCCAGCAGCTTGGAATTTCGGGAGGGCGTGGATACGCAGTATTTT. It encodes CASSLEFREGVDTQYF.

This clonotype was seen only a few times. The rearrangement links TRBV6-1 to TRBJ2-4; TRBD2 agrees at 13 bases. CDR1 and CDR2 (germline): MNHNS, SASEGT. Trimming at V came to 5 bases and at J to 7 bases, leaving 11 bases not matched to a gene. The CDR3 extends over 17 amino acids. The CDR3 region has the DNA TGTGCCAGCAGTTCGTTAAGGACTAGCGGGAGATCGAACATTCAGTACTTC. This sequence encodes CASSSLRTSGRSNIQYF.

This clonotype showed up many times. The rearrangement links TRBV2 to TRBJ2-1; 11 nucleotides agree with TRBD2. CDR3 size: 14 residues. The junction had 4 bases not matched to a gene; V was cut back by 3 bases and J by 9 bases. Looked up from germline, CDR1 is SNHLY and CDR2 is FYNNEI. CDR3 region: CASSESSGRFEQFF. CDR3 nucleotide sequence: TGTGCCAGCAGTGAGTCTAGCGGGAGGTTTGAGCAGTTCTTC. Full variable domain (rest looked up from reference TRBV2 and TRBJ2-1): EPEVTQTPSHQVTQMGQEVILRCVPISNHLYFYWYRQILGQKVEFLVSFYNNEISEKSEIFDDQFSVERPDGSNFTLKIRSTKLEDSAMYFCASSESSGRFEQFFGPGTRLTVL.